Presented here are 9 T cell receptor beta chains from one specimen sequenced in a study of T cell repertoires in cytomegalovirus infection. Via MiXCR, TCRdb re-called the reads, giving one row per CDR3 protein. The sample holds about 830,000 distinct CDR3 sequences; 32% are singletons and the top ten take about an eighth. The antigens these receptors bind are not known. The material sequenced was cultured CD8+ T cells from PBMCs, taken from culture after CMV antigen stimulation. Receptors were obtained from a human donor in good health (CMV status not recorded). Some clones in this sample may be carry-over from other donors' samples.

This clonotype was seen repeatedly, ten times or more. The genes are TRBV28 and TRBJ2-1, with TRBD2 identical over 7 bases. From germline, CDR1 is MDHEN and CDR2 SYDVKM. J was trimmed by 3 bases and V by 2 bases; bases with no gene match: 4. The CDR3 has 15 residues. This chain's CDR3 is CASSLGGENYNEQFF. The CDR3 DNA reads TGTGCCAGCAGTTTAGGGGGGGAAAACTACAATGAGCAGTTCTTC.

This clonotype appeared a few times. Given a much more abundant clone one base away, this may be a read error. The chain recombines TRBV11-2 with TRBJ2-1, with D unresolved. CDR1 and CDR2 from the germline V gene are SGHAT and FQNNGV. V was cut by 2 bases and J by 2 bases, with 4 bases left in between. The CDR3 covers 13 residues. Here the CDR3 DNA reads TGTGCCAGCAGCTTATTCCCCTACAATGAGCAGTTCTTC. Translating gives CASSLFPYNEQFF.

This chain connects TRBV19 to TRBJ2-1; D uncertain. Germline CDR1 is LNHDA and CDR2 is SQIVND (reference sequence). The CDR3 spans 14 residues. Trimming removed 1 base from V and 5 bases from J, with 9 bases in between. CDR3 in DNA: TGTGCCAGTAGTATAGTTGGCGGAAACAATGAGCAGTTCTTC. Encoded protein: CASSIVGGNNEQFF.

This clonotype was counted a single time. A single base separates this from a much larger clone, so it may be a read error. J is TRBJ1-2 and V is TRBV12-3 or TRBV12-4, with D possibly being TRBD1 (5 bases). CDR3 length: 16 amino acids. Trimming removed 3 bases at V and 1 base at J, with 15 bases between. CDR3 DNA: TGTGCCAGCAGTTTGGGTTCCCGACAGAATAACTATGGCTACACCTTC. Encoded protein: CASSLGSRQNNYGYTF.

The sample holds a few counts of this clonotype. The CDR3 DNA is TGTGCCAGCCAAGGACAGGTTAGCACAGATACGCAGTATTTT. The encoded protein is CASQGQVSTDTQYF. V is TRBV6-5 and J is TRBJ2-3; 7 bases fit TRBD1. The V and J ends lost 8 bases and 0 bases, in that order; junction bases with no gene match: 5. CDR3 length equals 14 residues. Germline CDR1 is MNHEY and CDR2 is SVGAGI.

J is TRBJ2-7 and V is TRBV7-6; D not certain. The CDR3 is 14 residues long. Germline CDR1 reads SGHVS; CDR2 reads FNYEAQ. Trimming cost V 1 base and J 5 bases, with 12 bases left between them. The CDR3 loop is CASSLGELSDEQYF. CDR3 nucleotides: TGTGCCAGCAGCTTAGGCGAGCTTTCTGACGAGCAGTACTTC.

This chain connects TRBV6-5 to TRBJ1-5; no firm D call. V dropped 6 bases and J dropped 5 bases, with 17 bases sitting between them. The CDR3 extends over 15 amino acids. The V gene's germline CDR1 is MNHEY and CDR2 SVGAGI. The chain's CDR3 is CASRPWIGKDQPQHF. Written as DNA, the CDR3 is TGTGCCAGCAGGCCCTGGATCGGTAAAGATCAGCCCCAGCATTTT.

The rearrangement joins TRBV10-3 to TRBJ2-1, with TRBD1 matching over 9 bases. The CDR3 length is 15 residues. V lost 8 bases to trimming and J lost 6 bases; unmatched junction nucleotides: 11. In germline, CDR1 is ENHRY, CDR2 SYGVKD. This CDR3 reads CAISYGTGRINEQFF. CDR3 in DNA: TGTGCCATCTCCTACGGGACAGGGAGGATCAATGAGCAGTTCTTC.

CDR3 sequence: CASSSADRVPYEQYF. The CDR3 DNA reads TGTGCCAGTAGTTCCGCTGACAGGGTACCCTACGAGCAGTACTTC. V and J are TRBV19 and TRBJ2-7; 7 nucleotides line up with TRBD1. CDR3 length: 15 amino acids. J gave up 2 bases and V 5 bases, and 9 bases lay outside the gene matches. Germline loops: CDR1 LNHDA, CDR2 SQIVND (reference sequence). Together with reference TRBV19 and TRBJ2-7, the CDR3 gives the full variable domain: DGGITQSPKYLFRKEGQNVTLSCEQNLNHDAMYWYRQDPGQGLRLIYYSQIVNDFQKGDIAEGYSVSREKKESFPLTVTSAQKNPTAFYLCASSSADRVPYEQYFGPGTRLTVT.